This T cell receptor beta chain was recorded in a study of identical twins. General study points: Modelling approaches yielded underestimates of out-of-frame TCR alpha sharing between monozygotic twins. A lower insertion count was a feature of abundant cord blood beta clonotypes, with no such feature in memory repertoires. Twin-shared out-of-frame alpha sequences showed excess low generation probability. Twins shared beta out-of-frame sequences in excess, but this excess was weaker.

Germline V CDR1 and CDR2: SGHTA, FQGNSA. CDR3 length: 16 amino acids. The V end lost 3 bases, the J end lost 0 bases, and 13 bases lay between the germline ends. TCRdb reprocessed the 5' RACE reads via MiXCR and lists one record per CDR3 protein. Here the sample spans 1,800,000 or so distinct CDR3 sequences, around 33% being singletons. This clonotype was recorded a few times. The antigen remains unidentified. This chain connects TRBV7-2 to TRBJ2-3; TRBD2 is a possible D gene (6 bases). Sequenced sample: cord blood. The TCR comes from a newborn girl in good health. The CDR3 bases are TGTGCCAGCAGCTTGCAAGGCGGGGCTAGCACAGATACGCAGTATTTT. Translation: CASSLQGGASTDTQYF. The full variable domain, its missing parts supplied by reference TRBV7-2 and TRBJ2-3, is GAGVSQSPSNKVTEKGKDVELRCDPISGHTALYWYRQSLGQGLEFLIYFQGNSAPDKSGLPSDRFSAERTGGSVSTLTIQRTQQEDSAVYLCASSLQGGASTDTQYFGPGTRLTVL.